These 3 T cell receptor beta chains were sequenced from one sample in a study of T cells in Graves' hyperthyroidism and ophthalmopathy. The investigators amplified TCR beta CDR3 regions from RNA transcripts. The study used the HTBI primer set for a first-round RT-PCR of the TCR CDR3. TCRdb passed the multiplex PCR reads through MiXCR, listing each CDR3 protein once. This repertoire shows about 560,000 distinct CDR3 sequences, more than 15% found once; its top ten account for 6.5% to 8%. Source material: blood. These receptors were taken from a woman aged 25-40 years with Graves' hyperthyroidism.

This clonotype was counted ten times or more. The V gene is TRBV12-3 or TRBV12-4, the J gene TRBJ2-1, with D maybe TRBD1 (5 bases). The CDR3 has 14 amino acids. Trimming cost V 1 base and J 7 bases, with 11 bases left between them. CDR3 nucleotide sequence: TGTGCCAGCAGTTTAGTCGCCAGGGCTAATGAGCAGTTCTTC. Protein product: CASSLVARANEQFF.

The chain has TRBV6-1 and TRBJ2-7; 8 bases agree with TRBD1. CDR3 size: 14 residues. V trimming: 7 bases; J trimming: 4 bases; junction bases outside the gene matches: 9. CDR1 is MNHNS, CDR2 SASEGT, per germline. CDR3 region: CASKGGTGGYEQYF. The DNA for the CDR3 is TGTGCCAGCAAGGGGGGAACAGGGGGGTACGAGCAGTACTTC.

This clonotype came up many times. The chain carries TRBV12-3 or TRBV12-4 and TRBJ2-5, with D perhaps matching TRBD1 (5 bases). This CDR3 has 14 residues. V lost 5 bases and J 2 bases, leaving 12 bases between the germline ends. CDR3: CASSPRTTQETQYF. Here the CDR3 DNA reads TGTGCCAGCAGTCCGAGGACAACTCAAGAGACCCAGTACTTC.